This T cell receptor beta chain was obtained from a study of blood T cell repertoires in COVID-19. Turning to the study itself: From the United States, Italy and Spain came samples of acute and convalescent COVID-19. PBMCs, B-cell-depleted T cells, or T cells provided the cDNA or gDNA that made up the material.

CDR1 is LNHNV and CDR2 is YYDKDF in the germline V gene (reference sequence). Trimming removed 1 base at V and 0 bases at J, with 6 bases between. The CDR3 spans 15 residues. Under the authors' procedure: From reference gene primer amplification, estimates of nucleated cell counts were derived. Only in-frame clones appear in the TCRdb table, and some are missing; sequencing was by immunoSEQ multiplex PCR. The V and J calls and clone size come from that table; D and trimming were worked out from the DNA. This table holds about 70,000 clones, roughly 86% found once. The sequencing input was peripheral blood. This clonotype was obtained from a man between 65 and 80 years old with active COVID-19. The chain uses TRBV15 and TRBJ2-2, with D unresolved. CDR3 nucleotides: TGTGCCACCAGCAGAGCGCAGGCGAACACCGGGGAGCTGTTTTTT. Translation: CATSRAQANTGELFF.